Here is one T cell receptor beta chain with its context. Repertoires were generated with immunoSEQ multiplex PCR, while TCRdb's copy carries only in-frame clones and drops some. The sample shows around 300,000 clones, less than 90% of them seen only once. This record comes from a study of blood T cell repertoires in COVID-19. Study overall: In each case, the material was cDNA or gDNA derived from T cells, B-cell-depleted T cells, or PBMCs.

The CDR3 covers 15 residues. The V gene lost 3 bases and the J gene lost 0 bases, with 9 bases spanning the gap. The sample comprised PBMCs or T cells enriched from blood (not recorded which). The sequence was collected from a woman aged 45 to 65 who had recovered from COVID-19. The rearrangement links TRBV23-1 to TRBJ2-1; weak D call: TRBD2 (6 bases). Being an ORF, TRBV23-1 has a function that is uncertain. CDR3 in amino acids: CASSQTRCSYNEQFF. CDR3 DNA: TGCGCCAGCAGTCAGACTAGATGCTCCTACAATGAGCAGTTCTTC.